This record looks at one T cell receptor (beta chain) sequence and its context. The source of the sample is a study of identical twins. TCRdb reprocessed the 5' RACE reads via MiXCR and lists one record per CDR3 protein. Seen here are 500,000 or so distinct CDR3 sequences, about 20% observed once, and the top ten hold about 0.99%. Separately, the same data were catalogued under a study of T cells expressing NK-cell markers.

Sequenced material: CD4+ T cells sorted from blood. The TCR originated in a woman aged 18-35 years in good health.

The CDR3, as DNA: TGTGCCAGCAGACCTGGAGGGGGCAATTCACCCCTCCACTTT. It yields the protein CASRPGGGNSPLHF. This rearrangement joins TRBV12-3 or TRBV12-4 to TRBJ1-6, with 7 bases identical to TRBD1. The CDR3 consists of 14 residues. V trimming: 6 bases; J trimming: 7 bases; junction bases outside the gene matches: 6.